What follows describes a single TCR beta chain. Its antigen remains unidentified. Base quality data are lacking; no much larger clone is found one base away. Libraries came from multiplex PCR. TCRdb lists the instrument as Illumina HiSeq 4000. CDR3 regions were amplified by Arm-PCR with iRepertoire HTBI primers to construct TCR beta libraries. PCR products were gel purified before sequencing. The study's own analysis went as follows. Across samples, approximately 68 TRBV and roughly 13 TRBJ segments were identified and used for gene usage analysis of CDR3 amino acid clonotypes. Filtered high-quality paired reads were merged into contigs using COPE and FqMerger. BLAST was used to align contigs to the IMGT TRBV, TRBD and TRBJ reference genes, and CDR3 was defined following IMGT. Highly expanded clones were defined as clonotypes with a frequency above 0.1%. Shannon entropy was used to measure repertoire diversity, and the Gini coefficient was used to measure V-J evenness. A clonotype found in more than one individual was treated as public. In TCRdb, the public reads were trimmed at Q25 with fastp and aligned with MiXCR, with productive beta chains retained. Entries that share a CDR3 protein sequence are merged under the most common genes and DNA. The V and J calls were not made by the authors but by TCRdb's processing. In all, the sample holds 550,000 to 600,000 distinct CDR3 sequences, and about 16% of those were seen once. The ten top clones hold approximately 12% of the sample.

In light of the paper, this sample's time point label describes: newly diagnosed GD, antithyroid drugs for less than 3 months. For both TCR sequencing and RNA sequencing, RNA was extracted from PBMCs in TRIzol. The diagnosis of Graves' disease followed American Thyroid Association guidelines. Patients for the study were recruited at an endocrinology department in Xi'an, China. From each patient, around 9.3 milliliters of peripheral blood was collected into an EDTA anticoagulant tube. PBMCs were isolated by Ficoll Paque Plus density gradient separation without further T cell sorting. An Agilent 2100 Bioanalyzer and agarose gel were used to check RNA quality, while a NanoDrop 2000 measured RNA concentration. The record originates from a study of regulatory T cells in long-lasting Graves disease (TCRdb year 2021). General notes on the study: Newly diagnosed Graves' disease patients had taken antithyroid drugs for less than 3 months. This study used TCR sequencing and RNA sequencing of peripheral blood to compare persistent Graves' disease patients against newly diagnosed Graves' disease patients. A total of 33 samples underwent TCR sequencing: about 13 from persistent and about 20 from newly diagnosed Graves' disease patients. The study was registered as a clinical trial and conducted in China. Results the study describes overall, beyond this receptor: Persistent patients shared more public clonotypes among themselves (under 3,000) than newly diagnosed patients did (over 950). Sequencing and analysis were restricted to the TCR beta chain. Preferential use of TRBV28, TRBJ1-2 and TRBJ2-5 was observed in persistent disease, whereas TRBV20-1 and TRBJ2-1 were favored in newly diagnosed disease. Only peripheral blood was studied, because thyroid tissue, the primary lesion, was inaccessible. Lower TCR Shannon entropy and fewer highly expanded clones were observed in persistent Graves' disease patients than in newly diagnosed patients, which suggested clonal expansion. The authors acknowledged the small sample size as a limitation that may reduce accuracy.

V drops 1 base and J drops 6 bases, leaving 10 bases in between. The CDR3 holds 13 amino acids from the cysteine to the phenylalanine. Just the 39-base CDR3 DNA is kept, in frame starting at base 1. CDR1 and CDR2 (MDHEN, SYDVKM) derive from the germline V gene. The sample also formed part of further work on T cells in Graves' hyperthyroidism and ophthalmopathy. The other study reports the following: A patient counted as having stable Graves' hyperthyroidism if no progression to ophthalmopathy occurred over 18 months of follow-up. Hyperthyroidism patients were aged 18 to 65 years and newly diagnosed, with disease duration of less than 2 months. Patients with uncontrolled infections, other autoimmune diseases, pregnancy or lactation were excluded. Diagnoses were based on clinical symptoms, serum thyroxine and TRAb, thyroid ultrasound and orbital computed tomography. The TCR CDR3 was subjected to a first round of RT-PCR using the HTBI primer set and the Qiagen OneStep RT-PCR kit. Most expanded thyroid clonotypes (frequency above 0.001) were also detected in blood, suggesting blood repertoires may reflect thyroid immune responses. A 13 V-J signature model separated ophthalmopathy from stable hyperthyroidism, with approximately 87% sensitivity and 81.08% specificity in cross-validation and 80%/75% in testing. In validation, the model predicted progression to ophthalmopathy a median of 6.5 months before onset, with about 71% sensitivity and roughly 77% specificity. To identify distinguishing TCR V-J signatures, a discovery cohort of some 100 patients was used, comprising fewer than 45 with Graves' ophthalmopathy and approximately 58 with stable Graves' hyperthyroidism. Whether ophthalmopathy could be predicted prospectively was tested in an independent validation cohort made up of under 20 hyperthyroidism patients plus 17 patients who later progressed to ophthalmopathy. The roughly 91 discovery patients were randomly divided into training and test sets at a 7:3 ratio. In addition, the study compared T-cell repertoires in thyroid tissue and in blood from over 5 Graves' hyperthyroidism patients. Once sampling was done, hyperthyroidism patients were given methimazole at a starting dose of 30 mg daily, whereas ophthalmopathy patients were given high-dose intravenous methylprednisolone. Libraries were constructed in a second round of multiplex PCR, after which size selection and purification were carried out. Sequencing of the libraries was done on an Illumina HiSeq2000 using paired-end 100 bp reads. SOAPnuke was used to process the raw data, with reads discarded if the reads contained adapters or uncalled bases, had a mean Phred below 15, or lacked an exact constant-primer or identifier match. High-quality paired reads were merged using COPE v1.2.5, and each unique nucleotide sequence was defined as a clonotype. MiTCR v1.1 was used to align the clonotypes against IMGT TRBV, TRBD and TRBJ reference segments. Analysis was restricted to V-J combinations with a frequency above 0.0001, which covered roughly 99% of repertoires. A TCS score was defined as the ratio of F50 (clonal expansion) to E x V (chaos), with BLOSUM62-based TCRdist applied between CDR3 peptides within each V-J. Welch's t-statistics and random forest reduced around 550 V-J features to 10 to 15, which were used in a naive Bayes classifier (R e1071). Sample size was not statistically predetermined, and blinding of investigators to group allocation was not performed. The paper reports TCR Vbeta CDR3 sequencing of some 140 peripheral blood samples: 43 ophthalmopathy, roughly 80 hyperthyroidism and approximately 17 progressor patients.

The source material was peripheral blood mononuclear cells (PBMCs), sampled at new diagnosis, from a patient treated with antithyroid drugs. Recombination linked TRBV28 to TRBJ2-7, with the D gene uncertain. The TCR originated in a man aged 18 to 29 with Graves disease. Donor details come from another sample of the same person, matched by shared clones. The CDR3 in this case is CASSLSGSSEQYF. In nucleotide form, the sequence is TGTGCCAGCAGTTTATCCGGTAGTAGCGAGCAGTACTTC.